This T cell receptor beta chain appears in the sequencing data of a study of T cells in Graves' hyperthyroidism and ophthalmopathy. Study-wide results and limits: Most clonotypes that expanded in the thyroid above 0.001 also showed up in blood.

The investigators amplified TCR beta CDR3 regions from RNA transcripts. The TCR CDR3 was amplified in a first-round RT-PCR using the HTBI primer set. TCRdb processed the multiplex PCR reads anew with MiXCR; each CDR3 protein has one entry. The sample lists around 690,000 distinct CDR3 sequences; 15% to 20% were seen once. The patients, who ranged from 18 to 65 in age, presented with newly diagnosed hyperthyroidism lasting under 2 months. This clonotype was observed many times. The antigen is unknown. Trimming removed 5 bases from V and 5 bases from J; junction bases left unmatched: 9. The CDR3 contains 14 residues. Looked up from germline, CDR1 is SGHTA and CDR2 is FQGNSA.

The rearrangement joins TRBV7-2 to TRBJ2-7; 7 positions agree with TRBD1. This receptor was identified in a man in his fifties with Graves' hyperthyroidism. The sequencing sample was made of blood. CDR3 bases: TGTGCCAGCAGCACCCGACAGGGTCGGCACGAGCAGTACTTC. Residues: CASSTRQGRHEQYF.